One and the same sample provided the 29 T cell receptor beta chains below, sequenced in a study of shared clonotypes between healthy human individuals. Profiled with immunoSEQ multiplex PCR; TCRdb holds only in-frame clones, not every one. Counted here are roughly 1,000,000 clones, around three quarters occurring once; the ten biggest clones make up 0.61%. The material sequenced was memory CD4+ T cells from PBMCs. The subset denotes: CD45RA-negative fraction. Receptors were obtained from a man younger than 35 in good health. Some clones in this sample may be carry-over from other donors' samples.

The J gene is TRBJ2-7, the V gene TRBV15; possibly TRBD1 or TRBD2 for D (5 bases each). The CDR3 extends over 11 amino acids. Germline V gene data show CDR1 as LNHNV and CDR2 as YYDKDF (reference sequence). V dropped 5 bases and J dropped 4 bases, with 6 bases sitting between them. CDR3 bases: TGTGCCACCAGCGAGGGGTACGAGCAGTACTTC. It yields the protein CATSEGYEQYF. The full variable domain, in which reference TRBV15 and TRBJ2-7 provide the parts outside the CDR3, is DAMVIQNPRYQVTQFGKPVTLSCSQTLNHNVMYWYQQKSSQAPKLLFHYYDKDFNNEADTPDNFQSRRPNTSFCFLDIRSPGLGDTAMYLCATSEGYEQYFGPGTRLTVT.

To note about this clone: Other nucleotide sequences in the sample specify the same CDR3. The rearrangement uses TRBV2 and TRBJ1-5; D might be TRBD1 (5 bases). Trimming shortened V by 5 bases and J by 4 bases, and 9 bases separated the two germline ends. Germline CDR1 is SNHLY and CDR2 is FYNNEI. This CDR3 comprises 13 residues. The CDR3 reads CASSWQGNQPQHF. In DNA, the CDR3 is TGTGCCAGCAGTTGGCAGGGTAATCAGCCCCAGCATTTT.

The rearrangement joins TRBV7-2 to TRBJ2-5, with D maybe TRBD2 (7 bases). The DNA end favors TRBJ2-7, so the J call may be wrong. The CDR3 loop spans 13 amino acids. Germline V gene data show CDR1 as SGHTA and CDR2 as FQGNSA. The chain's CDR3 is CASSFWGGHEQYF. CDR3 nucleotide sequence: TGTGCCAGCAGCTTTTGGGGGGGCCACGAGCAGTACTTC.

The rearrangement links TRBV6-5 to TRBJ1-1, with D hard to call. Germline V CDR1 and CDR2: MNHEY, SVGAGI. Trimming shortened V by 2 bases and J by 2 bases, and 9 bases separated the two germline ends. CDR3 size: 14 residues. DNA for the CDR3: TGTGCCAGCAGTTACGACACCAGTAACACTGAAGCTTTCTTT. Its protein is CASSYDTSNTEAFF.

The rearrangement joins TRBV4-1 to TRBJ2-5, with 11 positions matching TRBD1. V lost 4 bases to trimming and J lost 0 bases; unmatched junction nucleotides: 7. The CDR3 covers 17 residues. Germline lookup yields CDR1 MGHRA and CDR2 YSYEKL. CDR3 loop: CASSRGTGGAYQETQYF. CDR3 in DNA: TGCGCCAGCAGCCGCGGGACAGGGGGTGCGTACCAAGAGACCCAGTACTTC.

The V call is TRBV6-6, the J call TRBJ1-4; D is unresolved. V dropped 0 bases and J dropped 3 bases, with 8 bases sitting between them. Germline assignment: CDR1 MNHNY and CDR2 SVGAGI (reference sequence). This CDR3 is built from 15 residues. DNA for the CDR3: TGTGCCAGCAGTTACTCCAACCGCCCTAATGAAAAACTGTTTTTT. Its translation is CASSYSNRPNEKLFF.

The chain is built from TRBV5-6 and TRBJ1-3; D is uncertain. There are 14 residues in the CDR3. V was pared by 4 bases and J by 4 bases, with 12 bases between. Germline CDR1 SGHDT, CDR2 YYEEEE. The DNA of the CDR3 is TGTGCCAGCAGCCTTTACGCGGGCGGAAACACCATATATTTT. Protein: CASSLYAGGNTIYF.

The genes are TRBV5-6 and TRBJ2-7; 8 bases line up with TRBD2. The CDR3 extends over 17 amino acids. V was clipped by 4 bases and J by 0 bases; unmatched bases: 12. Germline lookup yields CDR1 SGHDT and CDR2 YYEEEE. CDR3 in DNA: TGTGCCAGCAGCCCCCGGGAGGGCAGGCCCCTCTCCTACGAGCAGTACTTC. Amino acid sequence: CASSPREGRPLSYEQYF.

The rearrangement links TRBV6-1 to TRBJ1-1; 9 bases match TRBD1. The germline V gene encodes CDR1 MNHNS and CDR2 SASEGT. V trimming: 7 bases; J trimming: 4 bases; junction bases outside the gene matches: 7. CDR3 length: 14 amino acids. The CDR3 loop reads CASITQGAGTEAFF. The CDR3 DNA is TGTGCCAGCATCACACAGGGGGCAGGCACTGAAGCTTTCTTT.

The J gene is TRBJ1-3, the V gene TRBV6-5; weak D call: TRBD1 (6 bases). CDR3 length equals 16 residues. In germline, CDR1 is MNHEY, CDR2 SVGAGI. V lost 0 bases and J lost 2, with 11 bases in between. This chain's CDR3 is CASSYSLRGAGNTIYF. CDR3 nucleotide sequence: TGTGCCAGCAGTTACTCCCTAAGGGGGGCTGGAAACACCATATATTTT.

The CDR3: CASSLASGAGELFF. The DNA of the CDR3 is TGCGCCAGCAGCTTGGCTTCCGGGGCCGGGGAGCTGTTTTTT. The chain joins TRBV5-1 to TRBJ2-2; D possibly corresponds to TRBD2 (5 bases). Germline CDR1 is SGHRS and CDR2 is YFSETQ. The CDR3 covers 14 residues. Trimming stripped 0 bases from V and 6 bases from J, with 9 bases between.

Concerning this clone: A read error may account for a junction end that differs from germline. The chain employs TRBV30 and TRBJ1-4; TRBD1 matches 7 bases. Germline CDR1 reads GTSNPN; CDR2 reads SVGIG (reference sequence). The length of the CDR3 is 13 residues. As DNA, the CDR3 is TGTGCCTGGGACGACAGGGTTTGGGAAAAACTGCTTTTT. This sequence encodes CAWDDRVWEKLLF.

V is TRBV15 and J is TRBJ1-4, with unresolved D. V lost 9 bases and J 5 bases, leaving 7 bases between the germline ends. CDR1 and CDR2 (germline): LNHNV, YYDKDF (reference sequence). This CDR3 region has 11 residues. The CDR3 DNA sequence: TGTGCCACGGAAGGGAATGAAAAACTGTTTTTT. This encodes CATEGNEKLFF.

The chain has TRBV2 and TRBJ1-1; D not resolved. The CDR3 has 12 residues. V was cut by 6 bases and J by 2 bases, with 7 bases left in between. CDR1 SNHLY and CDR2 FYNNEI come from the germline V gene. CDR3 sequence: CASRTLNTEAFF. CDR3 nucleotides: TGTGCCAGCAGGACCTTAAACACTGAAGCTTTCTTT. The full variable domain, rest sourced from reference TRBV2 and TRBJ1-1, is EPEVTQTPSHQVTQMGQEVILRCVPISNHLYFYWYRQILGQKVEFLVSFYNNEISEKSEIFDDQFSVERPDGSNFTLKIRSTKLEDSAMYFCASRTLNTEAFFGQGTRLTVV.

The J gene is TRBJ2-5, the V gene TRBV19; D perhaps matches TRBD1 (5 bases). CDR1 and CDR2 (germline): LNHDA, SQIVND (reference sequence). Trimming stripped 5 bases from V and 1 base from J, with 14 bases between. This CDR3 comprises 15 residues. DNA for the CDR3: TGTGCCAGTAGTTTTCAGGGAATCTTCCAAGAGACCCAGTACTTC. Protein: CASSFQGIFQETQYF.

The chain uses TRBV7-6 and TRBJ1-2; D uncertain. The CDR3 has 13 residues. Trimming shortened V by 5 bases and J by 0 bases, and 7 bases separated the two germline ends. Germline lookup yields CDR1 SGHVS and CDR2 FNYEAQ. Here the CDR3 DNA reads TGTGCCAGCAGCCGAGGCCCTAACTATGGCTACACCTTC. Translation: CASSRGPNYGYTF.

This sequence joins TRBV28 and TRBJ1-2; no clear D gene. Trimming cost V 4 bases and J 3 bases, with 12 bases left between them. Germline CDR1 MDHEN, CDR2 SYDVKM. The CDR3 loop spans 14 amino acids. DNA for the CDR3: TGTGCCAGCAGTTACGTCCGAGCCTACTATGGCTACACCTTC. Its protein is CASSYVRAYYGYTF.

To note about this clone: Other DNA sequences in this specimen translate into the identical CDR3. The chain links TRBV5-1 to TRBJ2-5, with D possibly TRBD2 on 5 matching bases. Trimming removed 0 bases at V and 1 base at J, with 7 bases between. CDR1 and CDR2 from the germline V gene are SGHRS and YFSETQ. CDR3 length: 14 residues. CDR3 protein: CASSLVGSQETQYF. CDR3 in DNA: TGCGCCAGCAGCTTGGTGGGGAGCCAAGAGACCCAGTACTTC.

The V call is TRBV5-1, the J call TRBJ1-1, with D unclear. Germline V CDR1 and CDR2: SGHRS, YFSETQ. The CDR3 contains 16 residues. Trimming shortened V by 0 bases and J by 0 bases, and 12 bases separated the two germline ends. The CDR3 here is CASSLGWVSMNTEAFF. The DNA for the CDR3 is TGCGCCAGCAGCTTGGGGTGGGTGAGTATGAACACTGAAGCTTTCTTT.

The chain uses TRBV29-1 and TRBJ1-5; tentatively, D is TRBD1 (6 bases). CDR3 length: 15 residues. V shed 8 bases and J shed 7 bases, with 24 bases lying between them. Germline V gene sequence: CDR1 SQVTM, CDR2 ANQGSEA. The CDR3 DNA sequence: TGCAGCACCCAACGTGGGGCAGGGGTGGGGCAGCCCCAGCATTTT. As protein: CSTQRGAGVGQPQHF. Combining the CDR3 with reference TRBV29-1 and TRBJ1-5 gives the whole variable domain SAVISQKPSRDICQRGTSLTIQCQVDSQVTMMFWYRQQPGQSLTLIATANQGSEATYESGFVIDKFPISRPNLTFSTLTVSNMSPEDSSIYLCSTQRGAGVGQPQHFGDGTRLSIL.

This clone was seen only a few times. The chain links TRBV25-1 to TRBJ1-1; D is undetermined. Germline V gives CDR1 MGHDK, CDR2 SYGVNS. There are 14 residues in the CDR3. V lost 3 bases and J lost 1, with 9 bases in between. The CDR3 region is CASSDPLRNTEAFF. The CDR3 DNA reads TGTGCCAGCAGTGACCCACTTCGGAACACTGAAGCTTTCTTT.

The rearrangement joins TRBV5-1 to TRBJ2-5, with D uncertain. The V gene's germline CDR1 is SGHRS and CDR2 YFSETQ. Trimming shortened V by 0 bases and J by 1 base, and 7 bases separated the two germline ends. The CDR3 sequence is 14 residues long. CDR3 region: CASSLEFTQETQYF. CDR3 bases: TGCGCCAGCAGCTTGGAGTTCACCCAAGAGACCCAGTACTTC.

A few counts support this clone. The chain uses TRBV7-2 and TRBJ1-3; D gene ambiguous. Trimming pared 3 bases from V and 2 bases from J, leaving 8 bases between. This CDR3 comprises 14 residues. Germline V CDR1 and CDR2: SGHTA, FQGNSA. CDR3: CASSFKVTGNTIYF. CDR3 coding DNA: TGTGCCAGCAGCTTCAAAGTGACTGGAAACACCATATATTTT.

V and J are TRBV6-5 and TRBJ2-7; D unclear. The CDR3 contains 12 residues. Trimming removed 6 bases from V and 4 bases from J, with 10 bases in between. Germline V CDR1 and CDR2: MNHEY, SVGAGI. The CDR3 coding sequence is TGTGCCAGCAGATCCGACTGGTACGAGCAGTACTTC. Translated: CASRSDWYEQYF.

The chain employs TRBV7-3 and TRBJ2-1; the D call may be TRBD1 or TRBD2 (5 bases each). Germline CDR1 reads SGHTA; CDR2 reads FQGTGA. The CDR3 has 15 residues. The V and J ends lost 2 bases and 6 bases respectively, with 14 bases between them. The CDR3 here is CASSLYGAGVNEQFF. DNA for the CDR3: TGTGCCAGCAGCTTATACGGGGCCGGGGTCAATGAGCAGTTCTTC.

This clone appeared once. V usage is TRBV7-2 and J usage is TRBJ2-1; TRBD2 agrees at 7 bases. Germline V gene sequence: CDR1 SGHTA, CDR2 FQGNSA. Trimming removed 1 base from V and 3 bases from J; junction bases left unmatched: 3. The CDR3 covers 15 residues. CDR3 sequence (DNA): TGTGCCAGCAGCTTAGGCCCGGGAGGCTACAATGAGCAGTTCTTC. Its translation is CASSLGPGGYNEQFF. The full variable domain, with the rest looked up from reference TRBV7-2 and TRBJ2-1, is GAGVSQSPSNKVTEKGKDVELRCDPISGHTALYWYRQSLGQGLEFLIYFQGNSAPDKSGLPSDRFSAERTGGSVSTLTIQRTQQEDSAVYLCASSLGPGGYNEQFFGPGTRLTVL.

Points on this clone: The sample holds other DNA sequences that translate to the same CDR3. The J gene is TRBJ2-1, the V gene TRBV28, with a weak D call TRBD2 (6 bases). CDR1 MDHEN and CDR2 SYDVKM come from the germline V gene. This CDR3 has 16 residues. V was clipped by 4 bases and J by 0 bases, with 13 bases between them. The chain's CDR3 is CASSSLAASSYNEQFF. For the CDR3, the DNA is TGTGCCAGCAGTTCATTAGCGGCAAGCTCCTACAATGAGCAGTTCTTC. Variable domain in full (rest from reference TRBV28 and TRBJ2-1): DVKVTQSSRYLVKRTGEKVFLECVQDMDHENMFWYRQDPGLGLRLIYFSYDVKMKEKGDIPEGYSVSREKKERFSLILESASTNQTSMYLCASSSLAASSYNEQFFGPGTRLTVL.

This sequence joins TRBV6-1 and TRBJ2-7; 7 bases are shared with TRBD1. The CDR3 spans 15 residues. The V gene's germline CDR1 is MNHNS and CDR2 SASEGT. V lost 6 bases and J lost 2; bases outside the gene matches: 10. CDR3 loop: CASSRTGDPAYEQYF. As DNA, the CDR3 is TGTGCCAGCAGCCGTACAGGGGACCCAGCCTACGAGCAGTACTTC.

DNA for the CDR3: TGTGCCAGCAACAGACAGCTAGCCAAAAACATTCAGTACTTC. Translated: CASNRQLAKNIQYF. This chain joins TRBV28 and TRBJ2-4, with D possibly TRBD1 on 5 matching bases. The length of the CDR3 is 14 residues. Trimming took off 7 bases at V and 0 bases at J, with 10 bases between the two ends. Germline lookup yields CDR1 MDHEN and CDR2 SYDVKM.